This TCR beta chain was observed in a study of blood T cell repertoires in COVID-19. Study details: Both acute and convalescent COVID-19 samples were obtained from the United States, Italy and Spain. Nucleic acid was either cDNA or gDNA, and it came from T cells, B-cell-depleted T cells, or PBMCs.

V dropped 3 bases and J dropped 0 bases, with 9 bases sitting between them. The CDR3 length is 15 residues. Germline V gene data show CDR1 as KGHSH and CDR2 as LQKENI. As originally analysed: Estimates of nucleated cell counts were drawn from the amplification of reference gene primers. Only in-frame clones appear in the TCRdb table, and some are missing; sequencing was by immunoSEQ multiplex PCR. The DNA gave D and trimming, while V, J and clone size come from that table. The repertoire holds more than 200,000 clones, with about 90% as singletons. This TCR was recovered from a man older than 75 with acute or convalescent COVID-19. The chain uses TRBV18 and TRBJ2-1; TRBD2 might be the D (5 bases). Sequencing was performed on peripheral blood. The CDR3 nucleotides are TGTGCCAGCTCACCGGACTTGAGCTCCTACAATGAGCAGTTCTTC. It codes for CASSPDLSSYNEQFF.